This T cell receptor beta chain was recorded in a study of blood T cell repertoires in COVID-19. Study summary: Spain, Italy and the United States supplied samples that represented acute and convalescent COVID-19.

Losses at the gene ends were 4 bases for V and 4 bases for J; bases not matched to a gene: 4. Per the germline V gene, CDR1 is SGDLS and CDR2 is YYNGEE. The CDR3 totals 15 residues. In the authors' methods: Estimation of nucleated cell counts relied on the amplification of reference gene primers. Libraries were prepared by immunoSEQ multiplex PCR; TCRdb keeps only in-frame clonotypes and omits some of them. From that table come the V and J calls and clone size; the DNA was used to work out D and trimming. This sample has around 18,000 clones, with roughly 87% found just once. The source is a man aged 55 to 70 with active COVID-19. Sequencing used peripheral blood. The chain employs TRBV9 and TRBJ2-1; 11 bases align to TRBD2. The CDR3 loop is CASSIAGGRYNEQFF. Here the CDR3 DNA reads TGTGCCAGCAGCATAGCGGGAGGGCGGTACAATGAGCAGTTCTTC.